This T cell receptor (beta chain) was sequenced in a study of control samples from healthy donors and cancer patients (dated by TCRdb to 2018 to 2020). There are 17 amino acids in the CDR3, from cysteine to phenylalanine inclusive. Only CDR3 DNA remains: 51 bases, in frame from the first base. The junction carries 23 bases between V and J, which are trimmed by 3 bases and 6 bases respectively. The germline V gene gives CDR1 as MNHEY and CDR2 as SVGEGT. Receptor amplification or capture employed the immunoSEQ multiplex PCR assay. The table comes from immuneACCESS by way of TCRdb, which keeps in-frame sequences with V and J called. Part of the clones is missing from these tables; in studies checked, under half for an unresolved V gene and the rest for unknown reasons. The sample includes 130,000 to 150,000 clones, with around nine tenths observed a single time. Together, the top ten hold around 10% of the sample.

The sample holds a few counts of this clone. The antigen it binds to is not known. Qualities for individual bases were not recorded, and no much larger clone is one base off. Sequencing was carried out using blood. The clonotype comes from a man younger than 40 in good health. The V and J genes are TRBV6-2 or TRBV6-3 and TRBJ1-1; the D gene is not confidently resolved. Here the CDR3 is given as CASSYNSLRARGAEAFF. The DNA is as follows: TGTGCCAGCAGTTATAACTCTTTAAGAGCCCGGGGTGCTGAAGCTTTCTTT.